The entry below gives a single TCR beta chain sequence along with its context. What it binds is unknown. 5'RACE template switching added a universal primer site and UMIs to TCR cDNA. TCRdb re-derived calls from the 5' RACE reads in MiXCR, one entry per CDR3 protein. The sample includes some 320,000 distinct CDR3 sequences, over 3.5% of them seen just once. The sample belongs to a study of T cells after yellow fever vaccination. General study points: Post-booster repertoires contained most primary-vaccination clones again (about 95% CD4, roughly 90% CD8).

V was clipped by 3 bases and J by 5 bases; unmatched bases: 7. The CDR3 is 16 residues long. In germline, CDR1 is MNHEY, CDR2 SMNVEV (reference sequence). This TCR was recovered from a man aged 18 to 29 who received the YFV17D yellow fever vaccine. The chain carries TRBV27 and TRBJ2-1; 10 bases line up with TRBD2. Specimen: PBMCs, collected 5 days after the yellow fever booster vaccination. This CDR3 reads CASSFQLAGNDNEQFF. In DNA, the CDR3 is TGTGCCAGCAGTTTTCAACTAGCGGGGAACGACAATGAGCAGTTCTTC.